This T cell receptor (beta chain) is drawn from a study of blood T cell repertoires in COVID-19. Study background: Whether acute or convalescent, the COVID-19 samples came from the United States, Italy and Spain. The analysed material was cDNA or gDNA that came from T cells, B-cell-depleted T cells, or PBMCs.

There are 17 residues in the CDR3. The method was immunoSEQ multiplex PCR; TCRdb's version includes in-frame clones alone and lacks a portion of them. The table has hundreds of thousands of clones, roughly 89% seen once; the top ten hold under 3.5%. The chain carries TRBV21-1 and TRBJ1-6; the D segment call TRBD1 is taken from the table without a DNA check. TRBV21-1 is an annotated pseudogene. This sequence was found in a woman between 18 and 30 years old who had recovered from COVID-19. Sequenced material: peripheral blood. The CDR3, as DNA: TGTGCCAGCTCCCCGGGCCCGGGGACAGGGCCCAATTCACCCCTCCACTTT. Its translation: CASSPGPGTGPNSPLHF.